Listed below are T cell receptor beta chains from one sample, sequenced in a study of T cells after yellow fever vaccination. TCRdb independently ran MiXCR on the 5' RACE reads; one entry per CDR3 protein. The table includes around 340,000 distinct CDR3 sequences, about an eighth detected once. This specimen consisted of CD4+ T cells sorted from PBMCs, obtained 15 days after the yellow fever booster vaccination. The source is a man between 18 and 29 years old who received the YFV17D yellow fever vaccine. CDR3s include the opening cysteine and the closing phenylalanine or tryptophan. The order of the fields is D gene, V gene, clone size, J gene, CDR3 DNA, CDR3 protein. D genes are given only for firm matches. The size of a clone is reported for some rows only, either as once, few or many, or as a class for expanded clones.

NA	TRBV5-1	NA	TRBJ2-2	TGCGCCAGCAGCCAGAGGCAGGGGTCCACCGGGGAGCTGTTTTTT	CASSQRQGSTGELFF
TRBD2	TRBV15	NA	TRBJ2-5	TGTGCCACCAGCAAGGCTAGCGGTTACCAAGAGACCCAGTACTTC	CATSKASGYQETQYF
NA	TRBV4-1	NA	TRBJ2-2	TGCGCCAGCAGCCAAGATATACAGGTGGTATTCCCCGGGGAGCTGTTTTTT	CASSQDIQVVFPGELFF
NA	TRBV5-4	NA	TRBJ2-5	TGTGCCAGCAGCTCCATCGGGGGCGAGGAGACCCAGTACTTC	CASSSIGGEETQYF
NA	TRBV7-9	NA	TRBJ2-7	TGTGCCAGCAGCCCGCTAGGGGAGGGGGGCTCCTACGAGCAGTACTTC	CASSPLGEGGSYEQYF
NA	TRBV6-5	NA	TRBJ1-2	TGTGCCAGCAGCCCCGAGTGGCGGGGTCTCAATGGCTACACCTTC	CASSPEWRGLNGYTF
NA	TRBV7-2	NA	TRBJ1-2	TGTGCCAGCAGCTTAATGGGCGGGGCGGGCTACACCTTC	CASSLMGGAGYTF
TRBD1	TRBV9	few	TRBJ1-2	TGTGCCAGCAGCGACGGGACAGGGGACGTGGGCTACACCTTC	CASSDGTGDVGYTF
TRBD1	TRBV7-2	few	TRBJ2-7	TGTGCCAGCAGCCTACGACAGGGGAGCTCCGGCGAGCAGTACTTC	CASSLRQGSSGEQYF
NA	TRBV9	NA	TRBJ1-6	TGTGCCAGCAGCGAGACTGGACGGATTTATTCACCCCTCCACTTT	CASSETGRIYSPLHF
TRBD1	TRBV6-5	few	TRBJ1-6	TGTGCCAGCAGTTACTCGAAGGGGGGCAGGGGGGATTCACCCCTCCACTTT	CASSYSKGGRGDSPLHF
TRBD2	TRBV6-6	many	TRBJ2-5	TGTGCCAGCAGACATTCCGGGGGGGGAGAGACCCAGTACTTC	CASRHSGGGETQYF
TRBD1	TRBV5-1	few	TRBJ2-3	TGCGCCAGCAGCAGAGGGACAGGGGTTGCAGATACGCAGTATTTT	CASSRGTGVADTQYF
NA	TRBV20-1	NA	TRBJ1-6	TGCAGTGCTAGAGAACTCACCAGTACTACTTATAATTCACCCCTCCACTTT	CSARELTSTTYNSPLHF
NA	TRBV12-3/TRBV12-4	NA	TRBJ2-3	TGTGCCAGCATTCCGGGACTTTACACAGATACGCAGTATTTT	CASIPGLYTDTQYF
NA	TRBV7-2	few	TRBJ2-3	TGTGCCAGCAGCTTAGGTGGACCGAGGAGGGATACGCAGTATTTT	CASSLGGPRRDTQYF
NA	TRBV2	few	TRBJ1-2	TGTGCCAGCAGCGGTACCAGGCTATTCTATGGCTACACCTTC	CASSGTRLFYGYTF
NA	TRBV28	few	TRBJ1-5	TGTGCCAGCAGTAAGGCAGGTTATCAGCCCCAGCATTTT	CASSKAGYQPQHF
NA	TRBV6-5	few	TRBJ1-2	TGTGCCAGCAGTCGAAACTACCTTGAAGGTGGGGCTAACTATGGCTACACCTTC	CASSRNYLEGGANYGYTF
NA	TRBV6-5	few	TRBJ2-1	TGTGCCAGCAGTCCCAGGGGCGGGAAGCAGTTCTTC	CASSPRGGKQFF
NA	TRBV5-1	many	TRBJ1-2	TGCGCCAGCAGCTTGGGACAGCCGGCGTTCTACACCTTC	CASSLGQPAFYTF
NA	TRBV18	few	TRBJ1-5	TGTGCCAGCTCACCGGGGGAGGGCCAGCCCCAGCATTTT	CASSPGEGQPQHF